The 25 T cell receptor beta chains listed next were all sequenced from one sample in a study of siplizumab effects on memory and regulatory T cells. Libraries were prepared by immunoSEQ multiplex PCR; TCRdb keeps only in-frame clonotypes and omits some of them. The profile shows around 86,000 clones, 94% of them singletons. The specimen sequenced was non-Treg CD4+ T cells sorted from blood. The receptors originated from a human donor in good health.

This sequence joins TRBV10-3 and TRBJ1-5, with TRBD1 as a possible D gene (5 bases). V was clipped by 4 bases and J by 5 bases, with 6 bases between them. Per germline, CDR1 ENHRY and CDR2 SYGVKD. The CDR3 sequence is 12 residues long. DNA for the CDR3: TGTGCCATCAGTGGGGGGGATCAGCCCCAGCATTTT. Protein sequence: CAISGGDQPQHF.

The V call is TRBV5-1, the J call TRBJ1-6; the match to TRBD1 covers 7 bases. This CDR3 is 15 amino acids long. Germline CDR1 reads SGHRS; CDR2 reads YFSETQ. Trimming cost V 4 bases and J 8 bases; bases outside gene matches: 9. The DNA for the CDR3 is TGCGCCAGCAGCGTACCGACAGGGCGGGATTCACCCCTCCACTTT. This sequence encodes CASSVPTGRDSPLHF.

The gene calls are TRBV19 and TRBJ2-1; 9 positions match TRBD2. In germline, CDR1 is LNHDA, CDR2 SQIVND (reference sequence). The V and J ends lost 0 bases and 7 bases, in that order; junction bases with no gene match: 7. CDR3 length: 16 amino acids. CDR3 loop: CASSIEGGRAGNEQFF. CDR3 coding DNA: TGTGCCAGTAGTATAGAAGGCGGGAGGGCCGGGAATGAGCAGTTCTTC.

The V gene is TRBV7-9, the J gene TRBJ1-2; weak D call: TRBD1 (5 bases). The CDR3 runs to 16 residues. V lost 1 base and J 5 bases, leaving 17 bases between the germline ends. Germline V gene data show CDR1 as SEHNR and CDR2 as FQNEAQ (reference sequence). CDR3 protein: CASSLEIGAILYGYTF. The CDR3 nucleotides read TGTGCCAGCAGCTTAGAAATAGGGGCCATCCTTTATGGCTACACCTTC.

The sample holds a few counts of this clone. The V gene is TRBV2, the J gene TRBJ2-2, with unresolved D. This CDR3 contains 13 residues. V lost 6 bases and J 4 bases, leaving 9 bases between the germline ends. Per the germline V gene, CDR1 is SNHLY and CDR2 is FYNNEI. The CDR3 DNA reads as TGTGCCAGCAGGGCCCGGAGCACCGGGGAGCTGTTTTTT. It is translated as CASRARSTGELFF.

The chain recombines TRBV14 with TRBJ2-7, with TRBD2 matching over 8 bases. The CDR3 contains 14 residues. Losses at the gene ends were 4 bases for V and 4 bases for J; bases not matched to a gene: 6. Germline V gives CDR1 SGHDN, CDR2 FVKESK. The CDR3 is CASSPLGGAYEQYF. For the CDR3, the DNA is TGTGCCAGCAGCCCCCTCGGGGGGGCTTACGAGCAGTACTTC.

This chain links TRBV5-1 with TRBJ1-2; D gene unclear. Germline CDR1 SGHRS, CDR2 YFSETQ. The V end was cut by 0 bases, the J end by 1 base, with 4 bases between. The CDR3 extends over 13 amino acids. CDR3 DNA: TGCGCCAGCAGCTTGGGGCGTAACTATGGCTACACCTTC. Translated: CASSLGRNYGYTF.

The rearrangement links TRBV6-1 to TRBJ1-2; 8 bases line up with TRBD1. Germline lookup yields CDR1 MNHNS and CDR2 SASEGT. The CDR3 loop spans 15 amino acids. Germline trimming cut 6 bases from V and 4 bases from J; bases unmatched to any gene: 10. The CDR3 DNA follows: TGTGCCAGCAGCTGGGGGGGCAGGGGGCTCTATGGCTACACCTTC. Its translation: CASSWGGRGLYGYTF.

The V gene is TRBV5-6, the J gene TRBJ2-7; D remains ambiguous. The CDR3 length is 15 residues. Trimming shortened V by 4 bases and J by 2 bases, and 16 bases separated the two germline ends. Germline lookup yields CDR1 SGHDT and CDR2 YYEEEE. CDR3 nucleotide sequence: TGTGCCAGCAGCGCAGGCCTCATCAATACCTACGAGCAGTACTTC. As protein: CASSAGLINTYEQYF.

The genes are TRBV6-1 and TRBJ1-3; no reliable D call. Trimming took off 2 bases at V and 2 bases at J, with 10 bases between the two ends. This CDR3 is 15 amino acids long. Germline V gives CDR1 MNHNS, CDR2 SASEGT. CDR3 residues: CASSESTAPGNTIYF. CDR3 DNA: TGTGCCAGCAGTGAATCTACGGCACCTGGAAACACCATATATTTT.

The chain uses TRBV11-3 and TRBJ2-7; D is possibly TRBD1 or TRBD2 (6 bases each). V was pared by 1 base and J by 6 bases, with 7 bases between. The CDR3 covers 12 residues. CDR1 and CDR2 from the germline V gene are SGHNT and YENEEA. The DNA for the CDR3 is TGTGCCAGCAGCTTAGGGGGGGCCGAGCAGTACTTC. This translates into CASSLGGAEQYF.

The chain's CDR3 is CASSEEGQGTTEAFF. The CDR3 nucleotides read TGTGCCAGCAGTGAAGAGGGACAGGGGACGACTGAAGCTTTCTTT. V is TRBV2 and J is TRBJ1-1; 10 positions match TRBD1. V lost 1 base, J lost 5 bases, and 4 bases stayed unmatched. CDR3 length: 15 residues. Germline values: CDR1 SNHLY, CDR2 FYNNEI.

The chain uses TRBV4-2 and TRBJ1-5; D perhaps matches TRBD1 (6 bases). The CDR3 covers 16 residues. V shed 6 bases and J shed 5 bases, with 20 bases lying between them. Per germline, CDR1 LGHNA and CDR2 YNFKEQ. Here the CDR3 DNA reads TGTGCCAGCAGGCCAAGAATTGGACAGTCGGATCAGCCCCAGCATTTT. This sequence encodes CASRPRIGQSDQPQHF.

The J gene is TRBJ2-1, the V gene TRBV4-1; TRBD1 matches 7 bases. V lost 3 bases, J lost 7 bases, and 6 bases stayed unmatched. Germline loops: CDR1 MGHRA, CDR2 YSYEKL. The CDR3 loop spans 14 amino acids. In nucleotides, the CDR3 is TGCGCCAGCAGCCACCCCCCCAGGGGGAATGAGCAGTTCTTC. Protein sequence: CASSHPPRGNEQFF.

The CDR3 loop reads CASSLSLAFTGELFF. The CDR3 nucleotides read TGTGCCAGCAGCTTATCACTAGCCTTCACCGGGGAGCTGTTTTTT. The chain joins TRBV7-6 to TRBJ2-2, with D possibly being TRBD2 (6 bases). V gave up 2 bases and J gave up 4 bases, with 11 bases separating them. CDR3 length equals 15 residues. Germline lookup yields CDR1 SGHVS and CDR2 FNYEAQ.

This clone occurred many times. This rearrangement joins TRBV5-1 to TRBJ2-2; TRBD2 matches 10 bases. This CDR3 region has 16 residues. V dropped 1 base and J dropped 4; count of bases not matched to a gene: 4. CDR1 SGHRS and CDR2 YFSETQ come from the germline V gene. CDR3 nucleotides: TGCGCCAGCAGCTTGACTAGCGGGAAACTCACCGGGGAGCTGTTTTTT. Its protein is CASSLTSGKLTGELFF.

The chain couples TRBV6-1 to TRBJ2-7; 7 bases are shared with TRBD1. The CDR3 consists of 15 residues. In germline, CDR1 is MNHNS, CDR2 SASEGT. After removal of 4 bases from V and 1 base from J, the junction contained 7 bases not matched to a gene. The CDR3 loop reads CASSGRTGGSYEQYF. CDR3 in DNA: TGTGCCAGCAGTGGTCGGACAGGTGGATCCTACGAGCAGTACTTC.

V gene TRBV6-5 combines with J gene TRBJ2-7; TRBD2 agrees at 8 bases. This CDR3 spans 15 amino acids. Germline lookup yields CDR1 MNHEY and CDR2 SVGAGI. V was clipped by 2 bases and J by 3 bases; unmatched bases: 6. CDR3 bases: TGTGCCAGCAGTTACAATTCCGGGACTAGCTACGAGCAGTACTTC. This sequence encodes CASSYNSGTSYEQYF.

The rearrangement uses TRBV19 and TRBJ2-1, with 10 bases identical to TRBD1. Per the germline V gene, CDR1 is LNHDA and CDR2 is SQIVND (reference sequence). Trimming cost V 3 bases and J 6 bases; bases outside gene matches: 26. The CDR3 consists of 22 residues. CDR3 sequence (DNA): TGTGCCAGTAGTATGGAGTTTTTGCAATCTCCGGGACAGGGGTCTTTTATCAATGAGCAGTTCTTC. It yields the protein CASSMEFLQSPGQGSFINEQFF.

This rearrangement joins TRBV7-3 to TRBJ2-1, with 12 positions matching TRBD1. V trimming: 5 bases; J trimming: 9 bases; junction bases outside the gene matches: 8. Per the germline V gene, CDR1 is SGHTA and CDR2 is FQGTGA. The CDR3 is 15 amino acids. DNA for the CDR3: TGTGCCAGCAGCCCTGGGACAGGGGGCCTCGGTGAGCAGTTCTTC. Encoded protein: CASSPGTGGLGEQFF.

This chain uses TRBV7-2 with TRBJ1-2; maybe TRBD1 (5 bases). The CDR3 covers 18 residues. Trimming removed 1 base at V and 0 bases at J, with 18 bases between. CDR1 SGHTA and CDR2 FQGNSA come from the germline V gene. Here the CDR3 reads CASSLGPGTSIANYGYTF. For the CDR3, the DNA is TGTGCCAGCAGCTTAGGCCCGGGGACTTCGATAGCTAACTATGGCTACACCTTC.

The chain has TRBV5-4 and TRBJ2-1; 8 nucleotides agree with TRBD2. The CDR3 covers 17 residues. The germline gives CDR1 SGHNT, CDR2 YYREEE (reference sequence). Trimming cost V 0 bases and J 4 bases; bases outside gene matches: 9. The CDR3 here is CASSLGTSLNTYNEQFF. For the CDR3, the DNA is TGTGCCAGCAGCTTGGGGACTAGCCTCAACACTTACAATGAGCAGTTCTTC.

The chain carries TRBV7-2 and TRBJ2-7, with 10 bases lining up with TRBD2. After removal of 0 bases from V and 2 bases from J, the junction contained 16 bases not matched to a gene. The CDR3 sequence is 20 residues long. CDR1 is SGHTA and CDR2 is FQGNSA in the germline V gene. The CDR3 DNA is TGTGCCAGCAGCTTAGCAGGCCGCACTTGGACTAGCGGACCGACCTACGAGCAGTACTTC. It codes for CASSLAGRTWTSGPTYEQYF.

In its sample, this clone was seen once. The V call is TRBV19, the J call TRBJ2-3, with D perhaps TRBD2 (5 bases). The CDR3 covers 13 residues. Germline values: CDR1 LNHDA, CDR2 SQIVND (reference sequence). V was cut by 6 bases and J by 6 bases, with 13 bases left in between. CDR3 coding DNA: TGTGCCAGTAGGAGGGCATCGGGGGATACGCAGTATTTT. This codes for CASRRASGDTQYF.

Only one count was recorded for this clone. The rearrangement links TRBV6-5 to TRBJ1-2; D unresolved. This CDR3 has 12 amino acids. Germline assignment: CDR1 MNHEY and CDR2 SVGAGI. V was trimmed by 6 bases and J by 7 bases, leaving 12 bases between them. The CDR3 nucleotides read TGTGCCAGCAGGACCGGACCGGCTGGCTACACCTTC. Amino acid sequence: CASRTGPAGYTF.